These 27 T cell receptor beta chains were all obtained from the same sample, sequenced in a study of blood T cell repertoires in COVID-19. TCRdb's copy holds only in-frame clones and misses some; the assay was immunoSEQ multiplex PCR. The sample lists about 160,000 clones; 80% were seen once. The specimen sequenced was PBMCs or T cells enriched from blood (not recorded which). These receptors were taken from a woman aged 55-70 years who had recovered from COVID-19.

The V call is TRBV29-1, the J call TRBJ1-1; D possibly corresponds to TRBD1 (6 bases). The germline gives CDR1 SQVTM, CDR2 ANQGSEA. Between the trimmed V and J ends, which lost 7 bases and 7 bases, there was a span of 25 bases. The CDR3 spans 15 residues. The CDR3 region has the DNA TGCAGCGGCTCCAACAGGGTTATGGGCAGTGGTGAAGCTTTCTTT. Protein: CSGSNRVMGSGEAFF.

This clone was seen a handful of times. V is TRBV6-2 or TRBV6-3 and J is TRBJ1-1; tentative D call: TRBD1 (5 bases). Germline loops: CDR1 MNHEY, CDR2 SVGEGT. V was clipped by 0 bases and J by 4 bases, with 12 bases between them. This CDR3 contains 15 residues. CDR3 sequence: CASSYSGGRGTEAFF. CDR3 DNA sequence: TGTGCCAGCAGTTACTCGGGGGGTAGGGGCACTGAAGCTTTCTTT.

The chain employs TRBV27 and TRBJ1-1; D is perhaps TRBD1 (5 bases). CDR3 length equals 15 residues. Per germline, CDR1 MNHEY and CDR2 SMNVEV (reference sequence). V dropped 6 bases and J dropped 5 bases, with 19 bases sitting between them. The DNA for the CDR3 is TGTGCCAGCAGCCCCGGTTGGGGGAGGAATACTGAAGCTTTCTTT. Protein sequence: CASSPGWGRNTEAFF.

The genes are TRBV24-1 and TRBJ2-5; D is ambiguous. Trimming removed 2 bases from V and 5 bases from J, with 11 bases in between. CDR1 and CDR2 (germline): KGHDR, SFDVKD. The CDR3 sequence is 14 residues long. The CDR3 nucleotides are TGTGCCACCAGTGATTACGGGTTAGCTGAGACCCAGTACTTC. Protein sequence: CATSDYGLAETQYF.

The rearrangement uses TRBV4-1 and TRBJ1-2; perhaps TRBD1 as D (5 bases). Germline CDR1 and CDR2: MGHRA and YSYEKL. With 0 bases removed from V and 4 bases from J, the gap between germline ends came to 15 bases. The CDR3 covers 16 residues. The CDR3 reads CASSQDGFPGVYGYTF. For the CDR3, the DNA is TGCGCCAGCAGCCAAGATGGATTCCCGGGGGTCTATGGCTACACCTTC.

This clone showed up just a few times. The chain is built from TRBV2 and TRBJ2-1; weak D call: TRBD2 (6 bases). The CDR3 has 16 residues. Germline V gene data show CDR1 as SNHLY and CDR2 as FYNNEI. V lost 4 bases, J lost 4 bases, and 17 bases lay in between. The CDR3 sequence: CASSAGLASLYNEQFF. The CDR3 region has the DNA TGTGCCAGCAGTGCGGGGCTAGCGTCCCTTTACAATGAGCAGTTCTTC.

This clone has just a few counts. Other DNA sequences within the sample encode an identical CDR3. DNA of the CDR3: TGTGCCAGCAGTGAACCGGGGAATGAGCAGTTCTTC. Translated, it gives CASSEPGNEQFF. J is TRBJ2-1 and V is TRBV6-1; a possible D gene is TRBD2 (5 bases). V lost 2 bases and J lost 7, with 6 bases in between. This CDR3 comprises 12 residues. CDR1 is MNHNS and CDR2 is SASEGT in the germline V gene.

This rearrangement joins TRBV30 to TRBJ1-2; D possibly corresponds to TRBD1 (6 bases). The CDR3 covers 13 residues. Germline V lookup: CDR1 GTSNPN, CDR2 SVGIG (reference sequence). V was cut by 0 bases and J by 8 bases, with 13 bases left in between. CDR3 region: CAWSVWGPGGYTF. CDR3 DNA: TGTGCCTGGAGTGTATGGGGGCCGGGGGGCTACACCTTC.

This clone occurred a few times. The sample holds other DNA sequences that translate to the same CDR3. The chain is built from TRBV9 and TRBJ1-2; TRBD1 matches 9 bases. Looked up from germline, CDR1 is SGDLS and CDR2 is YYNGEE. The CDR3 consists of 14 residues. V shed 2 bases and J 4 bases; nucleotides not matched to a gene: 3. CDR3: CASSVGQGPYGYTF. DNA of the CDR3: TGTGCCAGCAGCGTGGGACAGGGCCCCTATGGCTACACCTTC.

This clone was observed a single time. V and J are TRBV27 and TRBJ2-7, with D possibly matching TRBD2 (7 bases). The length of the CDR3 is 15 residues. Per the germline V gene, CDR1 is MNHEY and CDR2 is SMNVEV (reference sequence). V gave up 3 bases and J gave up 2 bases, with 14 bases separating them. The CDR3 bases are TGTGCCAGCAGTTTTGCCGGGGGGACAACCTACGAGCAGTACTTC. Its translation is CASSFAGGTTYEQYF.

The chain has TRBV2 and TRBJ1-1; perhaps TRBD1 as D (5 bases). The ends were cut back, 6 bases at V and 5 bases at J, with 16 bases in the middle. Germline assignment: CDR1 SNHLY and CDR2 FYNNEI. This CDR3 is built from 14 residues. The CDR3 region is CASSVDGEGTEAFF. CDR3 DNA: TGTGCCAGCAGCGTTGACGGGGAGGGGACTGAAGCTTTCTTT.

The chain uses TRBV2 and TRBJ2-7; 12 bases line up with TRBD1. This CDR3 contains 18 residues. Germline loops: CDR1 SNHLY, CDR2 FYNNEI. With 4 bases clipped from V and 0 bases from J, the junction kept 10 bases outside the gene matches. CDR3: CASSGPGTGGVSSYEQYF. CDR3 coding DNA: TGTGCCAGCAGTGGTCCCGGGACAGGGGGCGTAAGCTCCTACGAGCAGTACTTC.

The chain is built from TRBV6-5 and TRBJ2-7; D possibly corresponds to TRBD1 (5 bases). The germline gives CDR1 MNHEY, CDR2 SVGAGI. Trimming stripped 0 bases from V and 5 bases from J, with 14 bases between. The CDR3 has 15 residues. The CDR3 bases are TGTGCCAGCAGTTACTCTGGCCAGGGCATGCACGAGCAGTACTTC. Encoded protein: CASSYSGQGMHEQYF.

In this sample, this clone turned up many times. This chain uses TRBV6-5 with TRBJ2-5; D possibly corresponds to TRBD1 (5 bases). V lost 2 bases, J lost 9 bases, and 13 bases lay in between. This CDR3 region has 13 residues. From germline, CDR1 is MNHEY and CDR2 SVGAGI. The CDR3 nucleotides are TGTGCCAGCAGTTACGAATCGCTGGGGCCCCAGTACTTC. Its protein product is CASSYESLGPQYF.

The chain joins TRBV10-2 to TRBJ1-4, with 9 bases aligning to TRBD1. V lost 4 bases, J lost 5 bases, and 2 bases stayed unmatched. The CDR3 loop spans 14 amino acids. The germline CDR1 and CDR2 sequences are WSHSY and SAAADI. The CDR3 sequence is CASSVTGGNEKLFF. CDR3 bases: TGCGCCAGCAGTGTTACAGGGGGCAATGAAAAACTGTTTTTT.

The rearrangement links TRBV5-6 to TRBJ2-5, with a tentative D call TRBD1 (6 bases). V lost 4 bases and J 2 bases, leaving 12 bases between the germline ends. Germline lookup yields CDR1 SGHDT and CDR2 YYEEEE. The CDR3 spans 14 residues. For the CDR3, the DNA is TGTGCCAGCAGCCAGGGGTGGGGGCAAGAGACCCAGTACTTC. It codes for CASSQGWGQETQYF.

This clone was seen only a few times. The chain has TRBV18 and TRBJ1-3; tentatively, D is TRBD1 (6 bases). There are 17 residues in the CDR3. Trimming took off 3 bases at V and 4 bases at J, with 19 bases between the two ends. Germline CDR1 and CDR2: KGHSH and LQKENI. The CDR3 DNA follows: TGTGCCAGCTCACCGGCCTCACAGGGATTTGTCGGAAACACCATATATTTT. This encodes CASSPASQGFVGNTIYF.

This chain links TRBV5-4 with TRBJ2-2; 9 bases map to TRBD2. This CDR3 comprises 17 residues. CDR1 is SGHNT and CDR2 is YYREEE in the germline V gene (reference sequence). The trim removed 0 bases at V and 5 bases at J, leaving 8 bases unmatched. CDR3 in DNA: TGTGCCAGCAGCTTGGACAGCGGGGGGACTCTAACCGGGGAGCTGTTTTTT. Translated, it gives CASSLDSGGTLTGELFF. Filled out from reference TRBV5-4 and TRBJ2-2, the complete variable domain reads ETGVTQSPTHLIKTRGQQVTLRCSSQSGHNTVSWYQQALGQGPQFIFQYYREEENGRGNFPPRFSGLQFPNYSSELNVNALELDDSALYLCASSLDSGGTLTGELFFGEGSRLTVL.

With regard to this clone: The junction departs from the called germline gene at one end, perhaps through a read error. The chain carries TRBV23-1 and TRBJ1-2; tentative D call: TRBD1 (6 bases). TRBV23-1 counts as an open reading frame of uncertain function. The CDR3 is made up of 11 amino acids. CDR3 protein: CASSRAGASPF. In DNA, the CDR3 is TGCGCCAGCAGTCGGGCAGGGGCTTCCCCCTTC.

The V call is TRBV25-1, the J call TRBJ1-1, with 9 bases aligning to TRBD1. Germline values: CDR1 MGHDK, CDR2 SYGVNS. The CDR3 totals 13 residues. V was clipped by 7 bases and J by 11 bases; unmatched bases: 11. The CDR3 here is CASTTKDRGSAFF. The CDR3 nucleotides are TGTGCCAGCACGACTAAAGACAGGGGGTCTGCTTTCTTT.

This clone showed up just once. The chain links TRBV27 to TRBJ2-1; 9 bases are a match to TRBD2. Looked up from germline, CDR1 is MNHEY and CDR2 is SMNVEV (reference sequence). The CDR3 is made up of 18 amino acids. Unmatched junction bases numbered 8, after V lost 1 base and J lost 1 base. This CDR3 is CASSLYGGGALSYNEQFF. CDR3 nucleotides: TGTGCCAGCAGTTTATATGGCGGGGGGGCCTTATCCTACAATGAGCAGTTCTTC.

CDR3: CASSQDPPSFQETQYF. DNA for the CDR3: TGTGCCAGCAGCCAAGATCCCCCCAGTTTCCAAGAGACCCAGTACTTC. J is TRBJ2-5 and V is TRBV3-1 (or the pseudogene TRBV3-2); D gene ambiguous. Trimming took off 0 bases at V and 1 base at J, with 12 bases between the two ends. Per the germline V gene, CDR1 is LGHDT and CDR2 is YNNKEL (reference sequence). This CDR3 region has 16 residues.

The chain has TRBV24-1 and TRBJ1-1, with TRBD1 matching 9 bases. The germline V gene has CDR1 KGHDR and CDR2 SFDVKD. The CDR3 totals 18 residues. After removal of 12 bases from V and 1 base from J, the junction contained 20 bases not matched to a gene. In nucleotides, the CDR3 is TGTGCCTCAACAAGACATGGGGGACAGGGTAAAGGGAACACTGAAGCTTTCTTT. Its protein product is CASTRHGGQGKGNTEAFF.

The V gene is TRBV6-1, the J gene TRBJ1-4; no firm D call. V was pared by 2 bases and J by 4 bases, with 8 bases between. The CDR3 is 14 amino acids. Germline V CDR1 and CDR2: MNHNS, SASEGT. CDR3 amino acids: CASSEYIYNEKLFF. CDR3 nucleotides: TGTGCCAGCAGTGAATACATTTATAATGAAAAACTGTTTTTT.

The gene calls are TRBV4-1 and TRBJ1-5; D unclear. This CDR3 spans 14 amino acids. Germline V lookup: CDR1 MGHRA, CDR2 YSYEKL. Trimming cost V 1 base and J 3 bases, with 7 bases left between them. The CDR3 protein is CASSQGANNQPQHF. DNA of the CDR3: TGCGCCAGCAGCCAAGGGGCCAACAATCAGCCCCAGCATTTT.

The V and J genes are TRBV4-2 and TRBJ2-5; 12 nucleotides match TRBD1. CDR3 length equals 17 residues. CDR1 is LGHNA and CDR2 is YNFKEQ in the germline V gene. V gave up 4 bases and J gave up 13 bases; unmatched junction bases: 19. CDR3 sequence: CASSREGTGGQMREPYF. The CDR3 DNA follows: TGTGCCAGCAGCCGGGAGGGGACAGGGGGCCAGATGAGGGAACCGTACTTC.

The chain couples TRBV29-1 to TRBJ1-4; 7 nucleotides match TRBD1. Trimming removed 4 bases from V and 4 bases from J; junction bases left unmatched: 6. Germline V CDR1 and CDR2: SQVTM, ANQGSEA. This CDR3 comprises 14 residues. The CDR3 reads CSVGVTGFNEKLFF. The CDR3 region has the DNA TGCAGCGTTGGGGTGACAGGGTTTAATGAAAAACTGTTTTTT.